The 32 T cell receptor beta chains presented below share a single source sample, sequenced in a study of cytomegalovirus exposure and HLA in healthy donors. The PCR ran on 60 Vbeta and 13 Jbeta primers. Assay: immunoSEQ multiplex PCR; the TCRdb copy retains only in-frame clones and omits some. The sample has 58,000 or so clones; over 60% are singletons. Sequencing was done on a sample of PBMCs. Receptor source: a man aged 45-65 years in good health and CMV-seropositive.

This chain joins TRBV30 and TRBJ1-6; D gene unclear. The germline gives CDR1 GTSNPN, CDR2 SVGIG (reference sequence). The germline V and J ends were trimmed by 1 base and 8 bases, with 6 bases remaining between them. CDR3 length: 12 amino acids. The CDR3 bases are TGTGCCTGGAGTGACGGGGATTCACCCCTCCACTTT. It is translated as CAWSDGDSPLHF.

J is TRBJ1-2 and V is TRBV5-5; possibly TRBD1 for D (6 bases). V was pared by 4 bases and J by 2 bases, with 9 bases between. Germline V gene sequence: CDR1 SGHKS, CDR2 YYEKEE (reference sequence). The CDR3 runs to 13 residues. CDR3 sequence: CASSRDTNYGYTF. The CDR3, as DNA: TGTGCCAGCAGCCGGGACACCAACTATGGCTACACCTTC.

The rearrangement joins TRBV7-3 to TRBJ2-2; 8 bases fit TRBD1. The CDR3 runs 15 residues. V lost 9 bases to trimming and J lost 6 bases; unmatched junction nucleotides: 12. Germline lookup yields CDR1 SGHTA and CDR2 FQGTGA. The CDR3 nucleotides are TGTGCCAGTTCGGGGCAGGGGGCCGTTGCCGGGGAGCTGTTTTTT. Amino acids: CASSGQGAVAGELFF.

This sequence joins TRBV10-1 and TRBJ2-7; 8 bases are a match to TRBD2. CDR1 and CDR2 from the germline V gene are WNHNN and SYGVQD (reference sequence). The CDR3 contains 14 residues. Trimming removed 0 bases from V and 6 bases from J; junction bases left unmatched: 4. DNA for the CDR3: TGCGCCAGCAGTGAGTCGAGGACTAGCCGCGAGCAGTACTTC. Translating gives CASSESRTSREQYF.

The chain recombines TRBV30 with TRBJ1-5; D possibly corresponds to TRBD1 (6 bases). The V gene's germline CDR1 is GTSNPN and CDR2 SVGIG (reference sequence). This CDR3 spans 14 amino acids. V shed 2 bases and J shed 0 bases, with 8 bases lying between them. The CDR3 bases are TGTGCCTGGAGTTACAGGGTTAGCAATCAGCCCCAGCATTTT. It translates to CAWSYRVSNQPQHF. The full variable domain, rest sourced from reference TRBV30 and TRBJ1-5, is SQTIHQWPATLVQPVGSPLSLECTVEGTSNPNLYWYRQAAGRGLQLLFYSVGIGQISSEVPQNLSASRPQDRQFILSSKKLLLSDSGFYLCAWSYRVSNQPQHFGDGTRLSIL.

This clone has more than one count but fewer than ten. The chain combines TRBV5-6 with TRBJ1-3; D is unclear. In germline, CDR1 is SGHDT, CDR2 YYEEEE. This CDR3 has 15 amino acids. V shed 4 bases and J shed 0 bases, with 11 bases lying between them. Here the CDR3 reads CASSPGFSSGNTIYF. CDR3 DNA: TGTGCCAGCAGCCCCGGGTTTTCCTCTGGAAACACCATATATTTT.

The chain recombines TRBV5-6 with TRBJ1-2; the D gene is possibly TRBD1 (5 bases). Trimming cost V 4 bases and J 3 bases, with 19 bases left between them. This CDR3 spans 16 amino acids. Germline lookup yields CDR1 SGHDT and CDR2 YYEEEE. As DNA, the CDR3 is TGTGCCAGCAGCGATGGTCGGCAGGGCCCCGACTATGGCTACACCTTC. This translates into CASSDGRQGPDYGYTF. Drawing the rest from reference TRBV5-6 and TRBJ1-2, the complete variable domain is DAGVTQSPTHLIKTRGQQVTLRCSPKSGHDTVSWYQQALGQGPQFIFQYYEEEERQRGNFPDRFSGHQFPNYSSELNVNALLLGDSALYLCASSDGRQGPDYGYTFGSGTRLTVV.

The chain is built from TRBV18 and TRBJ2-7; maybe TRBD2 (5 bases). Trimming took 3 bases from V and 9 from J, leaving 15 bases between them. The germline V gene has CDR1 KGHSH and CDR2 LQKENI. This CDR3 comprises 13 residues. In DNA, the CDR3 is TGTGCCAGCTCACCTCAACACCGGGATCCGCAGTACTTC. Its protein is CASSPQHRDPQYF. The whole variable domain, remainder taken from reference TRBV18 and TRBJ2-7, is NAGVMQNPRHLVRRRGQEARLRCSPMKGHSHVYWYRQLPEEGLKFMVYLQKENIIDESGMPKERFSAEFPKEGPSILRIQQVVRGDSAAYFCASSPQHRDPQYFGPGTRLTVT.

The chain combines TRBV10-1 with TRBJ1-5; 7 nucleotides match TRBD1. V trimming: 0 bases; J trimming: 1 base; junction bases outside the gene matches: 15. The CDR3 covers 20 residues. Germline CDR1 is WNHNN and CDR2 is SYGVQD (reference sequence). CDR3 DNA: TGCGCCAGCAGTGAGTCGAGTAGTTACAGGGGCCCCAGGAGCAATCAGCCCCAGCATTTT. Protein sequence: CASSESSSYRGPRSNQPQHF.

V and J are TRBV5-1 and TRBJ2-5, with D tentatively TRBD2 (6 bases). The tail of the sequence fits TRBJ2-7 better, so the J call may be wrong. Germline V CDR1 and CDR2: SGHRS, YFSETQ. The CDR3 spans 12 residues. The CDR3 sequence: CASSAGSYEQYF. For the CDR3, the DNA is TGCGCCAGCAGCGCGGGAAGCTACGAGCAGTACTTC.

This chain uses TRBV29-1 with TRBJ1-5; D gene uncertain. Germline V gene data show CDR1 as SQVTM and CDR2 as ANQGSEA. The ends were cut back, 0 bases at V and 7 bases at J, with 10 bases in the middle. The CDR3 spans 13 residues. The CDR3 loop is CSVEDKSGQPQHF. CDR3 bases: TGCAGCGTTGAAGACAAGTCCGGGCAGCCCCAGCATTTT.

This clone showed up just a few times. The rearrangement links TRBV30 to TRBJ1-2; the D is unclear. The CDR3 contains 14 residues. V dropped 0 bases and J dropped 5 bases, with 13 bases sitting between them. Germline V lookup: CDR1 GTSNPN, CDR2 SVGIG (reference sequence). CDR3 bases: TGTGCCTGGAGTGTCAGCACGGGAGGGTATGGCTACACCTTC. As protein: CAWSVSTGGYGYTF. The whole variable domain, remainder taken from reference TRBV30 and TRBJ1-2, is SQTIHQWPATLVQPVGSPLSLECTVEGTSNPNLYWYRQAAGRGLQLLFYSVGIGQISSEVPQNLSASRPQDRQFILSSKKLLLSDSGFYLCAWSVSTGGYGYTFGSGTRLTVV.

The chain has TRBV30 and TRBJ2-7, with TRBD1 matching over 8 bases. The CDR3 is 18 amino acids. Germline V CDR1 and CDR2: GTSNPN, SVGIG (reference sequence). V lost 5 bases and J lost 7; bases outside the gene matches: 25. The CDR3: CAWVVRTGPSPLPGEQYF. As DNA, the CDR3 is TGTGCCTGGGTGGTCCGGACAGGGCCTAGCCCCCTACCGGGAGAGCAGTACTTC.

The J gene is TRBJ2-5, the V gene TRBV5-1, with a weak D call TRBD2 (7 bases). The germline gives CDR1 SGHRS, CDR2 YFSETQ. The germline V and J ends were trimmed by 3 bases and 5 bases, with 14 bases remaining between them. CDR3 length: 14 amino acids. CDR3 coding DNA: TGCGCCAGCAGCTACCGGGGGGCGGGTGAGACCCAGTACTTC. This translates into CASSYRGAGETQYF.

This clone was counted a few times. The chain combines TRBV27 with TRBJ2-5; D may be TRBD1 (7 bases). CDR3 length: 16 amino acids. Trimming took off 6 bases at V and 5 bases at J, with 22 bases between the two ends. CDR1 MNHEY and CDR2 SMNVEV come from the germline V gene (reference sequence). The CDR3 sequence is CASSEDRTTFGETQYF. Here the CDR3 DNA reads TGTGCCAGCAGCGAGGACAGGACTACCTTCGGGGAGACCCAGTACTTC.

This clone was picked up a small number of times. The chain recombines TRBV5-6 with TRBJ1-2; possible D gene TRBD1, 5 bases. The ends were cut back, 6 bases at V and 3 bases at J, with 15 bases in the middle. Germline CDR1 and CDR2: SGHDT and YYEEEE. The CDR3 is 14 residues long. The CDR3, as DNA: TGTGCCAGCACCATTGGCAGGGATGACTATGGCTACACCTTC. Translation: CASTIGRDDYGYTF.

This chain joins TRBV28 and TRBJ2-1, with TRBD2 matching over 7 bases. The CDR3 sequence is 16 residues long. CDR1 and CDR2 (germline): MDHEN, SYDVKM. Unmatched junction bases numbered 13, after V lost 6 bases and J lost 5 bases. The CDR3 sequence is CASRGGEAVGNNEQFF. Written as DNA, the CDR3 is TGTGCCAGCAGGGGGGGGGAGGCTGTGGGTAACAATGAGCAGTTCTTC.

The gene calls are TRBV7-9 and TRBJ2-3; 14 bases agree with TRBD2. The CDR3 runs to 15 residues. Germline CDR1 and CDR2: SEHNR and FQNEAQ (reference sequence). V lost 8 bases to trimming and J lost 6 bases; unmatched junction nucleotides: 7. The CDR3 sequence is CASETSGRGGDTQYF. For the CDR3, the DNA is TGTGCCAGCGAGACTAGCGGGAGGGGTGGCGATACGCAGTATTTT.

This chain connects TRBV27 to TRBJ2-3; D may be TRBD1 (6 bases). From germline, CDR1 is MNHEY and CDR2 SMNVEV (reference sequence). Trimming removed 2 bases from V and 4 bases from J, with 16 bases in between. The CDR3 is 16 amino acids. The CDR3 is CASSLRSKRGSDTQYF. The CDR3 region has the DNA TGTGCCAGCAGTTTACGGTCCAAGAGGGGGTCAGATACGCAGTATTTT.

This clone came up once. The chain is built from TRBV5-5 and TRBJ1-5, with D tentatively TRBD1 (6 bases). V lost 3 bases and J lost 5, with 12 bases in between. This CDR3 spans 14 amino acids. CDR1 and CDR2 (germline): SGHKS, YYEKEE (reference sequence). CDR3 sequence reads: CASSSGRGHQPQHF. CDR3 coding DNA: TGTGCCAGCAGCTCGGGCAGGGGCCATCAGCCCCAGCATTTT.

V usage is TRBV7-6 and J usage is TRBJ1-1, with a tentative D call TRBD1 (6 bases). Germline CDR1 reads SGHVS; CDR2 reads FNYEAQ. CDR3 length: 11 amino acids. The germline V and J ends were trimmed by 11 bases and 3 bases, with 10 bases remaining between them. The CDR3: CARDTYTEAFF. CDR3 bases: TGTGCCCGGGACACTTACACTGAAGCTTTCTTT.

The chain's CDR3 is CASSPLAGEGNEQFF. CDR3 coding DNA: TGTGCCAGCAGTCCACTAGCGGGAGAGGGGAATGAGCAGTTCTTC. The chain has TRBV6-1 and TRBJ2-1, with 11 bases identical to TRBD2. The CDR3 covers 15 residues. Trimming at V came to 5 bases and at J to 7 bases, leaving 7 bases not matched to a gene. From germline, CDR1 is MNHNS and CDR2 SASEGT.

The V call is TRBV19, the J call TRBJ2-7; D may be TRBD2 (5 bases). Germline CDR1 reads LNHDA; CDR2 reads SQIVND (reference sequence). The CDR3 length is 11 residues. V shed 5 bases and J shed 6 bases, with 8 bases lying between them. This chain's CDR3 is CASSDYSEQYF. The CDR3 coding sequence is TGTGCCAGTAGTGACTACAGCGAGCAGTACTTC.

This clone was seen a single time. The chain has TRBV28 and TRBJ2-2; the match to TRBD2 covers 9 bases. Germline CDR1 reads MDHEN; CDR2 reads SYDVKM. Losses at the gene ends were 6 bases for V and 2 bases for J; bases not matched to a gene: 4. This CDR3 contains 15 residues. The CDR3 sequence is CASRGGGANTGELFF. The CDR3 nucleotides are TGTGCCAGCAGGGGCGGGGGGGCTAACACCGGGGAGCTGTTTTTT.

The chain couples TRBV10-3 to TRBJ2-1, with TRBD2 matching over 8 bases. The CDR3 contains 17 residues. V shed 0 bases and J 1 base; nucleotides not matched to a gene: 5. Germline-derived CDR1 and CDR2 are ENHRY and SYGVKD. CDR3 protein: CAISESSGLGSYNEQFF. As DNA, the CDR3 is TGTGCCATCAGTGAGTCGTCGGGACTAGGGTCCTACAATGAGCAGTTCTTC.

The CDR3 spells CASSMGTGGGTEAFF. CDR3 nucleotide sequence: TGTGCCAGTAGTATGGGGACAGGGGGGGGGACTGAAGCTTTCTTT. The chain has TRBV19 and TRBJ1-1; the match to TRBD1 covers 11 bases. V shed 3 bases, J shed 5 bases, and the junction held 5 bases outside the gene matches. CDR1 and CDR2 (germline): LNHDA, SQIVND (reference sequence). CDR3 size: 15 residues.

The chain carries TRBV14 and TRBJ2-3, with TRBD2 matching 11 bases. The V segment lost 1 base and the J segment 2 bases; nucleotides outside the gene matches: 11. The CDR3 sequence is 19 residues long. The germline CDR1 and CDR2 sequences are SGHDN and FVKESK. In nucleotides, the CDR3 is TGTGCCAGCAGCCAAGGAAGGCCCGGGACTAGCGGAAACACAGATACGCAGTATTTT. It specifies CASSQGRPGTSGNTDTQYF.

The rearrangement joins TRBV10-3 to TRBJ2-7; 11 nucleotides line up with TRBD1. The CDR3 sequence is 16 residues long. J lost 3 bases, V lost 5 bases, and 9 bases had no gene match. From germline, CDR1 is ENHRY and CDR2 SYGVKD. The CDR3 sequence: CAISRTGGDRIYEQYF. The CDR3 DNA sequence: TGTGCCATCAGTCGGACAGGGGGCGACAGGATCTACGAGCAGTACTTC.

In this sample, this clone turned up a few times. CDR3 coding DNA: TGTGCCAGCAGTTACTCGTACGCAGGCAACACTGAAGCTTTCTTT. This encodes CASSYSYAGNTEAFF. The chain links TRBV6-5 to TRBJ1-1, with D unresolved. The V end was cut by 0 bases, the J end by 2 bases, with 10 bases between. CDR1 is MNHEY, CDR2 SVGAGI, per germline. This CDR3 is 15 amino acids long.

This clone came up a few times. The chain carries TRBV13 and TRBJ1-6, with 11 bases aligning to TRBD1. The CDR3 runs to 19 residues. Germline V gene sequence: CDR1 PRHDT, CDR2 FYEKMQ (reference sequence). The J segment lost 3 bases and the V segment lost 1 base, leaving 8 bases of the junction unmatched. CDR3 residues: CASSLVGQGATSYNSPLHF. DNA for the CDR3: TGTGCCAGCAGCTTAGTAGGACAGGGGGCGACTAGCTATAATTCACCCCTCCACTTT.

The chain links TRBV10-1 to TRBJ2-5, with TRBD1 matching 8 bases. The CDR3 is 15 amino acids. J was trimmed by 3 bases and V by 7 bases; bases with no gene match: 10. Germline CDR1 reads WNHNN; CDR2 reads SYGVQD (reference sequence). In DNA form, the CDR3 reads TGCGCCAGCAACTCTGGACAGGGTATAGAAGAGACCCAGTACTTC. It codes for CASNSGQGIEETQYF.

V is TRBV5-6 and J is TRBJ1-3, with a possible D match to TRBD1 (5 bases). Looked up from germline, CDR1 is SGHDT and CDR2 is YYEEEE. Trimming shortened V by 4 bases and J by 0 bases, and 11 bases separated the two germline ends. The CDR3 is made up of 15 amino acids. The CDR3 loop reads CASSMTAFSGNTIYF. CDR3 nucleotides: TGTGCCAGCAGCATGACAGCTTTCTCTGGAAACACCATATATTTT.